This entry is about one T cell receptor (beta chain). The antigen is undetermined. This sample was taken from a study of T cell responses to AZD1222 COVID-19 vaccine. General study findings and limits: The study reported that nearly half of spike-specific TCRs target unmutated variant regions. Donors were largely white British and mainly female; clonal diversity was possibly underestimated.

The table came from immunoSEQ multiplex PCR; TCRdb's copy has only in-frame clones and leaves some out. In the table there are approximately 150,000 clones, roughly 92% of which are singletons. The clonotype was recovered from an adult who received the AZD1222 COVID-19 vaccine. The specimen comprised peripheral blood, sampled 28 days after the second AZD1222 dose.

The CDR3 loop reads CASSAHYEQYF. The CDR3 DNA sequence: TGTGCCAGCAGCGCGCACTACGAGCAGTACTTC. The V and J genes are TRBV11-2 and TRBJ2-7, with D unresolved. Trimming removed 5 bases at V and 3 bases at J, with 5 bases between. The CDR3 consists of 11 residues. The germline gives CDR1 SGHAT, CDR2 FQNNGV.